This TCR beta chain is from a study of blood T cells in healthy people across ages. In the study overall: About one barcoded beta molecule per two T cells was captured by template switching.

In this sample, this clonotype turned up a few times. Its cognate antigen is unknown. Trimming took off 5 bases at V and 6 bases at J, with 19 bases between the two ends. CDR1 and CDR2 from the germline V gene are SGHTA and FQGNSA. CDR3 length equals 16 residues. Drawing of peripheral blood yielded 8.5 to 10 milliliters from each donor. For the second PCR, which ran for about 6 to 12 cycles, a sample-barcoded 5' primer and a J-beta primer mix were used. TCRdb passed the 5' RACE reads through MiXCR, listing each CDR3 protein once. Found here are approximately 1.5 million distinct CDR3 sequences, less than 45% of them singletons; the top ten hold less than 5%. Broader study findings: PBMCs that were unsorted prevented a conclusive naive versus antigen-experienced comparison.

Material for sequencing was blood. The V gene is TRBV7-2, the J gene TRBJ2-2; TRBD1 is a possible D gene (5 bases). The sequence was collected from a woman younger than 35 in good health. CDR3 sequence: CASSPTWMGPAGELFF. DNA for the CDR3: TGTGCCAGCAGCCCGACATGGATGGGGCCCGCCGGGGAGCTGTTTTTT.